A selection of T cell receptor beta chains follows, all from one sample in a study of blood T cell repertoires in COVID-19. Data came from immunoSEQ multiplex PCR; TCRdb stores just in-frame clones and leaves some out. The sample contains approximately 500,000 clones, approximately 88% of which appear only once. The sequenced sample consisted of PBMCs or T cells enriched from blood (not recorded which). The receptors here all came from a woman aged 35 to 49 who had recovered from COVID-19. CDR3s include the opening cysteine and the closing phenylalanine or tryptophan. The order of the fields is V gene, J gene, D gene, clone size, CDR3 protein, CDR3 DNA. A D gene is named only where the DNA matches it firmly. The listing skips clone size in some rows; elsewhere it reads once, few, many or a size class.

>TRBV6-6|TRBJ1-6|.|few
CASSPPGERLAPSPLHF
TGTGCCAGCAGTCCCCCGGGAGAACGTTTAGCCCCTTCGCCCCTCCACTTT
>TRBV21-1|TRBJ1-4|.|.
CASSNSDRECEKLFF
TGTGCCAGCAGCAATTCCGACAGGGAGTGTGAAAAACTGTTTTTT
>TRBV6-2/TRBV6-3|TRBJ2-1|.|few
CASSYTAELWNEQFF
TGTGCCAGCAGTTACACTGCCGAGCTTTGGAATGAGCAGTTCTTC
>TRBV27|TRBJ2-7|TRBD1|.
CASSPPGQGSYEQYF
TGTGCCAGCAGCCCGCCGGGACAGGGATCCTACGAGCAGTACTTC
>TRBV14|TRBJ1-3|.|once
CASSQMAGVGNTIYF
TGTGCCAGCAGCCAAATGGCAGGGGTTGGAAACACCATATATTTT
>TRBV5-1|TRBJ1-1|.|.
CASSPTTGTRGAFF
TGCGCCAGCAGCCCGACCACAGGGACTAGAGGGGCTTTCTTT
>TRBV15|TRBJ2-4|TRBD2|.
CATSRALPRTSSSNIQYF
TGTGCCACCAGCAGAGCCCTCCCCCGGACTAGCTCCTCCAACATTCAGTACTTC
>TRBV6-4|TRBJ1-2|TRBD1|.
CASSDQGAGGYTF
TGTGCCAGCAGTGATCAGGGGGCAGGAGGCTACACCTTC
>TRBV30|TRBJ2-7|.|few
CAWNHGTSYEQYF
TGTGCCTGGAACCACGGGACTTCCTACGAGCAGTACTTC
>TRBV6-2/TRBV6-3|TRBJ1-2|TRBD1|.
CASSSTGALLYGYTF
TGTGCCAGCAGTTCGACAGGGGCCCTCCTCTATGGCTACACCTTC
>TRBV6-5|TRBJ2-3|.|.
CASSYSSSNTQYF
TGTGCCAGCAGTTACTCTAGCAGCAATACGCAGTATTTT
>TRBV28|TRBJ1-5|TRBD1|once
CASSRGNDQPQHF
TGTGCCAGCAGCAGGGGGAACGATCAGCCCCAGCATTTT
>TRBV10-3|TRBJ1-5|.|.
CAISERAGENQPQHF
TGTGCCATCAGTGAGCGGGCAGGGGAGAATCAGCCCCAGCATTTT
>TRBV29-1|TRBJ2-4|TRBD1|.
CSVEGQGNIQYF
TGCAGCGTTGAGGGACAGGGAAACATTCAGTACTTC
>TRBV24-1|TRBJ2-3|.|.
CATSDPSTDTQYF
TGTGCCACCAGTGACCCGAGCACAGATACGCAGTATTTT
>TRBV20-1|TRBJ1-2|TRBD1|.
CSASSGQGSFANYGYTF
TGCAGTGCTAGTAGCGGACAGGGGTCCTTTGCGAACTATGGCTACACCTTC
>TRBV9|TRBJ2-3|TRBD2|.
CASSVTLAGDDTQYF
TGTGCCAGCAGCGTAACACTAGCGGGAGATGATACGCAGTATTTT
>TRBV5-6|TRBJ2-7|.|.
CASQTGSAGYEQYF
TGTGCCAGCCAAACAGGGTCCGCAGGCTACGAGCAGTACTTC